What follows describes a single TCR beta chain. Germline CDR1 reads LNHDA; CDR2 reads SQIVND (reference sequence). The V segment lost 6 bases and the J segment 2 bases; nucleotides outside the gene matches: 7. The CDR3 runs 15 residues. TCRdb recomputed calls from the RT-PCR reads with MiXCR, one row per CDR3 protein. In the table there are around 700,000 distinct CDR3 sequences, approximately 15% of which are singletons. The rearrangement links TRBV19 to TRBJ1-2; TRBD1 aligns across 9 bases. The clonotype was recovered from a female donor in good health, serving as a healthy control. Material for sequencing was memory CD4+ T cells from blood. CDR3 nucleotide sequence: TGTGCCAGTAGCGACGCCGGGACAGGGAACTATGGCTACACCTTC. Its translation is CASSDAGTGNYGYTF.